This TCR beta chain was recovered during a study of T cells in Graves' hyperthyroidism and ophthalmopathy. RNA transcripts yielded amplified TCR beta CDR3 regions. HTBI primers drove first-round RT-PCR of the TCR CDR3. A single record per CDR3 protein comes from TCRdb applying MiXCR to the multiplex PCR reads. The profile shows 300,000 to 500,000 distinct CDR3 sequences, over 13% of them singletons. Study findings and constraints: In the analysis, a 13 V-J model separated ophthalmopathy from stable hyperthyroidism. The majority of expanded thyroid clonotypes above 0.001 also appeared in blood. It was a median around 6 months before onset that the model predicted ophthalmopathy.

For this clonotype: Its antigen is currently unknown.

Exclusion followed for patients with uncontrolled infection, other autoimmune disease, pregnancy or lactation. Looked up from germline, CDR1 is DFQATT and CDR2 is SNEGSKA (reference sequence). Losses at the gene ends were 6 bases for V and 4 bases for J; bases not matched to a gene: 3. This CDR3 has 13 amino acids. Material: blood. The clonotype originates from a man aged 50-59 years with Graves' ophthalmopathy. The chain couples TRBV20-1 to TRBJ2-5; 12 bases are shared with TRBD1. CDR3 nucleotides: TGCAGTGCGGGGACAGGGGGCACAGAGACCCAGTACTTC. This sequence encodes CSAGTGGTETQYF.